This TCR beta chain was sequenced during a study of T cell repertoires in cytomegalovirus infection. MiXCR was run by TCRdb on the reads, yielding one entry per CDR3 protein. The sample lists 200,000 or so distinct CDR3 sequences, around 35% seen once, with about 60% in the top ten. Study-level results: Identification of carriers of CMV plus the relevant HLA was achieved through cumulative public TCR beta family frequency.

As for this clonotype: The antigen is not known.

The ends were cut back, 5 bases at V and 5 bases at J, with 20 bases in the middle. The CDR3 contains 16 residues. Germline values: CDR1 MNHGY, CDR2 SAAAGT. This receptor was obtained from a human donor in good health (CMV status not recorded). Some clones in this sample may be carry-over from other donors' samples. The rearrangement links TRBV6-8 to TRBJ2-3; D possibly uses TRBD1 or TRBD2 (5 bases each). The sample here was CD8+ T cells from cultured PBMCs, taken from culture after CMV antigen stimulation. The chain's CDR3 is CASSHRGVRYRDTQYF. CDR3 DNA sequence: TGTGCCAGCAGTCACCGAGGGGTCAGGTATCGAGATACGCAGTATTTT.